The clone carrying this TCR beta chain was seen just once. The data were obtained in a study of blood T cell repertoires in COVID-19. Background on the study: Acute and convalescent COVID-19 specimens originated in the United States, Italy and Spain. PBMCs, B-cell-depleted T cells, or T cells provided the cDNA or gDNA that made up the material.

CDR3 length: 13 amino acids. Germline V gives CDR1 LNHNV, CDR2 YYDKDF (reference sequence). Trimming removed 8 bases from V and 0 bases from J, with 10 bases in between. How the authors handled the data: Amplification of reference gene primers provided the estimated nucleated cell counts. Assay used: immunoSEQ multiplex PCR; TCRdb lists only in-frame clones, some missing. V and J calls plus clone size are reproduced from that table; the DNA served to infer D and trimming. The sample has about 39,000 clones, around 79% seen once. The chain recombines TRBV15 with TRBJ1-2, with D unresolved. Input material: peripheral blood. The source of this sequence is a man between 70 and 80 years old with acute or convalescent COVID-19. The CDR3 is CATATGSNYGYTF. Written as DNA, the CDR3 is TGTGCCACCGCCACCGGGTCTAACTATGGCTACACCTTC.